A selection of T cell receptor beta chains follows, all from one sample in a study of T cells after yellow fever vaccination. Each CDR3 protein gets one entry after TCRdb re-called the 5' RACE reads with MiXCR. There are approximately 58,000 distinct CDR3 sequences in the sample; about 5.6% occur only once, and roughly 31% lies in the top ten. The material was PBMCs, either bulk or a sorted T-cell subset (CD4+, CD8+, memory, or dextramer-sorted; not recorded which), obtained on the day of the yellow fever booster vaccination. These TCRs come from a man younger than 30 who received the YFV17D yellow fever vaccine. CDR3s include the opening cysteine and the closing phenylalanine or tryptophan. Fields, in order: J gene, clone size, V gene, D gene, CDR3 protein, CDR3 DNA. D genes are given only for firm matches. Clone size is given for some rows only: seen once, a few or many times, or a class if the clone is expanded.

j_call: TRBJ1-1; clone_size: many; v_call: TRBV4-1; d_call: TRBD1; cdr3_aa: CASSHASGTGNTEAFF; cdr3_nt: TGCGCCAGCAGCCATGCGTCCGGGACAGGGAACACTGAAGCTTTCTTT
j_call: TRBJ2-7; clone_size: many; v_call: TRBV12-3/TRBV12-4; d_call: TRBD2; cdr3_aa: CASSRLAGGYEQYF; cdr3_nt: TGTGCCAGCAGCCGCCTAGCGGGGGGTTACGAGCAGTACTTC
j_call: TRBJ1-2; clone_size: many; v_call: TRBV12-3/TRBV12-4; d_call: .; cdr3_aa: CASSHSREAYGYTF; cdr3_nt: TGTGCCAGCAGTCATAGCCGGGAGGCCTATGGCTACACCTTC
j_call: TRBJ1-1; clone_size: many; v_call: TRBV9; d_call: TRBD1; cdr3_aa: CASSVSGTAYTEAFF; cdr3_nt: TGTGCCAGCAGCGTTTCCGGGACAGCCTACACTGAAGCTTTCTTT
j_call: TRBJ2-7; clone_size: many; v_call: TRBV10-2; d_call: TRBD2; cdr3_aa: CASRGGIYEQYF; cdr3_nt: TGCGCCAGCCGGGGAGGGATCTACGAGCAGTACTTC
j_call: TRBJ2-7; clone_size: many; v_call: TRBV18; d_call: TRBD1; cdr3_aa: CASAGGPEQYF; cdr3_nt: TGTGCCAGCGCAGGGGGCCCCGAGCAGTACTTC
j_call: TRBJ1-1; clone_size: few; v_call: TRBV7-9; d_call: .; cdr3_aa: CASSLPREEAFF; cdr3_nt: TGTGCCAGCAGCTTACCCAGGGAGGAAGCTTTCTTT
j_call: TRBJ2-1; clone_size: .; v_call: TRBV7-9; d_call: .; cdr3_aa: CASSLLGGAYNEQFF; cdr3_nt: TGTGCCAGCAGCCTCCTGGGGGGGGCTTACAATGAGCAGTTCTTC
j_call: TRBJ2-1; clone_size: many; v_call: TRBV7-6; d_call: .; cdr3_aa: CASSLEGGSYNEQFF; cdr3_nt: TGTGCCAGCAGCTTAGAAGGAGGCTCCTACAATGAGCAGTTCTTC
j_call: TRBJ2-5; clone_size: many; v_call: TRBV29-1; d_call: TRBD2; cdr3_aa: CSVDGLAGDEETQYF; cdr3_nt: TGCAGCGTTGATGGACTAGCGGGGGACGAGGAGACCCAGTACTTC
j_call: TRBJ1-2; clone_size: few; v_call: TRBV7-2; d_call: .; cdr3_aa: CASSLEPRNYGYTF; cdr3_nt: TGTGCCAGCAGCTTAGAACCCAGGAACTATGGCTACACCTTC
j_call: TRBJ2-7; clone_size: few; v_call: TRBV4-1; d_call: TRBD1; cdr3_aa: CASSQGQGDDEQYF; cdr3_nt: TGCGCCAGCAGCCAAGGACAGGGGGATGACGAGCAGTACTTC
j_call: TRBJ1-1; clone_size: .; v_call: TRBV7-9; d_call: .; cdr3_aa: CASSEGHRDTEAFF; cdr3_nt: TGTGCCAGCAGCGAAGGACACAGGGACACTGAAGCTTTCTTT
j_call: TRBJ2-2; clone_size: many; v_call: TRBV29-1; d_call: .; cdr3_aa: CSVFPPRGRAGELFF; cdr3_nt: TGCAGCGTTTTCCCACCCAGGGGGAGGGCCGGGGAGCTGTTTTTT
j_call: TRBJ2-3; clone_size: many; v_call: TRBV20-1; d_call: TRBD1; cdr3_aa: CSAQGGRGLTDTQYF; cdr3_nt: TGCAGTGCCCAGGGAGGCAGGGGGCTAACAGATACGCAGTATTTT
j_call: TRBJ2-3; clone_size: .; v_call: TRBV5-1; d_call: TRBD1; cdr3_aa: CASSFGQGAGSDTQYF; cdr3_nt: TGCGCCAGCAGCTTTGGACAGGGGGCAGGGTCAGATACGCAGTATTTT
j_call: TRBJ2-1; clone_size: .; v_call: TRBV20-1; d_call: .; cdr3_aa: CSARTLGHEQFF; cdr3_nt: TGCAGTGCTCGAACACTAGGGCATGAGCAGTTCTTC
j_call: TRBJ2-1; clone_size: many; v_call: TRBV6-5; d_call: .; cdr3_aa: CASSYRGTYNEQFF; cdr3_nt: TGTGCCAGCAGTTACCGAGGGACCTACAATGAGCAGTTCTTC
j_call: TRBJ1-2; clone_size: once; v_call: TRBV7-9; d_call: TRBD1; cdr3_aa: CASSPVDRDGNYGFTF; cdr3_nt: TGTGCCAGCAGCCCCGTCGACAGGGATGGAAACTATGGCTTCACCTTC